This entry lists 18 T cell receptor beta chains sequenced from one sample in a study of T cell changes during pregnancy in multiple sclerosis. Assay used: immunoSEQ multiplex PCR; TCRdb lists only in-frame clones, some missing. The repertoire holds over 60,000 clones, with 96% as singletons. This sample comprised CD8+ T cells from peripheral blood mononuclear cells, obtained after pregnancy. All receptors come from a female donor with multiple sclerosis, enrolled in a pregnancy study.

This chain connects TRBV2 to TRBJ2-7, with 13 bases matching TRBD2. Germline values: CDR1 SNHLY, CDR2 FYNNEI. The CDR3 is 16 amino acids. Losses at the gene ends were 8 bases for V and 2 bases for J; bases not matched to a gene: 9. The CDR3 is CASLRSGTSGAYEQYF. DNA for the CDR3: TGTGCCAGCCTTCGAAGTGGGACTAGCGGGGCCTACGAGCAGTACTTC.

J is TRBJ2-7 and V is TRBV27; D is unresolved. This CDR3 region has 13 residues. Trimming took 6 bases from V and 3 from J, leaving 12 bases between them. The V gene's germline CDR1 is MNHEY and CDR2 SMNVEV (reference sequence). This CDR3 reads CASSHGPFYEQYF. The DNA of the CDR3 is TGTGCCAGCAGCCATGGCCCGTTCTACGAGCAGTACTTC.

The chain joins TRBV27 to TRBJ2-1; TRBD1 aligns across 7 bases. The CDR3 consists of 16 residues. Trimming removed 5 bases from V and 0 bases from J; junction bases left unmatched: 7. Germline CDR1 and CDR2: MNHEY and SMNVEV (reference sequence). The CDR3 DNA is TGTGCCAGCAGTGTAATGACAGGGATCTCCTACAATGAGCAGTTCTTC. This codes for CASSVMTGISYNEQFF.

This clone occurred once. The V gene is TRBV5-6, the J gene TRBJ1-1, with D hard to call. The V gene's germline CDR1 is SGHDT and CDR2 YYEEEE. V lost 3 bases to trimming and J lost 0 bases, with 6 bases between them. The length of the CDR3 is 13 residues. CDR3 residues: CASSSPVNTEAFF. The CDR3 nucleotides read TGTGCCAGCAGCTCCCCTGTGAACACTGAAGCTTTCTTT.

This chain uses TRBV6-5 with TRBJ1-1; D is perhaps TRBD1 (5 bases). CDR3 size: 15 residues. CDR1 is MNHEY, CDR2 SVGAGI, per germline. V lost 2 bases and J lost 4, with 14 bases in between. The CDR3 region is CASSYGAGSSTEAFF. CDR3 in DNA: TGTGCCAGCAGTTACGGAGCAGGGTCGAGCACTGAAGCTTTCTTT.

The rearrangement links TRBV5-1 to TRBJ2-1, with 7 positions matching TRBD2. With 0 bases clipped from V and 3 bases from J, the junction kept 6 bases outside the gene matches. This CDR3 comprises 16 residues. The germline CDR1 and CDR2 sequences are SGHRS and YFSETQ. The CDR3 sequence: CASSLGLAALYNEQFF. The CDR3 DNA is TGCGCCAGCAGCTTGGGTCTAGCGGCCCTCTACAATGAGCAGTTCTTC.

This chain uses TRBV28 with TRBJ2-1, with TRBD1 identical over 7 bases. Germline CDR1 MDHEN, CDR2 SYDVKM. Unmatched junction bases numbered 20, after V lost 10 bases and J lost 8 bases. The CDR3 covers 16 residues. This CDR3 reads CATLGEIRDSLYEQFF. CDR3 DNA: TGTGCCACCCTGGGGGAGATCCGGGACAGTTTGTATGAGCAGTTCTTC.

Here the CDR3 reads CASRLTGAPNEKLFF. The CDR3 DNA reads as TGTGCCAGCAGACTTACAGGGGCCCCTAATGAAAAACTGTTTTTT. This rearrangement joins TRBV11-3 to TRBJ1-4; TRBD1 agrees at 7 bases. V was clipped by 6 bases and J by 3 bases; unmatched bases: 7. The CDR3 consists of 15 residues. Germline V gene lookup returns CDR1 SGHNT and CDR2 YENEEA.

This clone was detected only a few times. The genes are TRBV25-1 and TRBJ1-1; TRBD1 matches at 7 bases. The CDR3 totals 13 residues. Losses at the gene ends were 6 bases for V and 2 bases for J; bases not matched to a gene: 3. Germline V CDR1 and CDR2: MGHDK, SYGVNS. The CDR3 coding sequence is TGTGCCAGCAGAGACAGGGTAAACACTGAAGCTTTCTTT. Amino acid sequence: CASRDRVNTEAFF.

This clone was found once. The chain joins TRBV2 to TRBJ2-7; maybe TRBD1 (5 bases). The V end was cut by 7 bases, the J end by 2 bases, with 9 bases between. The CDR3 has 12 amino acids. In germline, CDR1 is SNHLY, CDR2 FYNNEI. The CDR3 protein is CASNQGTYEQYF. The CDR3, as DNA: TGTGCCAGCAACCAGGGCACCTACGAGCAGTACTTC. The full variable domain, with the rest looked up from reference TRBV2 and TRBJ2-7, is EPEVTQTPSHQVTQMGQEVILRCVPISNHLYFYWYRQILGQKVEFLVSFYNNEISEKSEIFDDQFSVERPDGSNFTLKIRSTKLEDSAMYFCASNQGTYEQYFGPGTRLTVT.

This clone was detected once. This chain joins TRBV29-1 and TRBJ2-3; 13 nucleotides line up with TRBD2. Unmatched junction bases numbered 3, after V lost 6 bases and J lost 0 bases. CDR1 SQVTM and CDR2 ANQGSEA come from the germline V gene. This CDR3 spans 15 amino acids. The CDR3 sequence is CSVGTSGTSTDTQYF. The CDR3 DNA reads TGCAGCGTGGGGACTAGCGGGACTAGCACAGATACGCAGTATTTT.

About this clone: Other DNA sequences from this sample encode an identical CDR3 as well. The rearrangement uses TRBV19 and TRBJ2-1; D gene unclear. CDR3 size: 12 residues. CDR1 and CDR2 (germline): LNHDA, SQIVND (reference sequence). The germline V and J ends were trimmed by 6 bases and 3 bases, with 6 bases remaining between them. CDR3 DNA sequence: TGTGCCAGTAGCCCTAACTACAATGAGCAGTTCTTC. Encoded protein: CASSPNYNEQFF.

The chain carries TRBV9 and TRBJ2-7, with TRBD1 as a possible D gene (6 bases). CDR3 length: 15 residues. Per the germline V gene, CDR1 is SGDLS and CDR2 is YYNGEE. Trimming took 4 bases from V and 2 from J, leaving 16 bases between them. The CDR3: CASSLFKNRAYEQYF. CDR3 DNA: TGTGCCAGCAGCCTCTTTAAGAACAGGGCCTACGAGCAGTACTTC.

The chain has TRBV27 and TRBJ1-2; 7 positions agree with TRBD1. This CDR3 region has 12 residues. Germline V gene lookup returns CDR1 MNHEY and CDR2 SMNVEV (reference sequence). The ends lost 4 bases at V and 5 bases at J; junction bases unmatched: 1. In nucleotides, the CDR3 is TGTGCCAGCAGTTCCAGGGGGTATGGCTACACCTTC. Translation: CASSSRGYGYTF.

The rearrangement joins TRBV4-1 to TRBJ2-1; 12 nucleotides match TRBD2. Germline CDR1 and CDR2: MGHRA and YSYEKL. The CDR3 spans 15 residues. J lost 9 bases, V lost 1 base, and 4 bases had no gene match. The CDR3 DNA is TGCGCCAGCAGCCAAGGGACTAGCGGGATCGGTGAGCAGTTCTTC. Its translation is CASSQGTSGIGEQFF.

The chain has TRBV5-6 and TRBJ2-5; 12 bases align to TRBD2. Per germline, CDR1 SGHDT and CDR2 YYEEEE. This CDR3 has 19 residues. The V gene end was trimmed by 0 bases and the J gene end by 5 bases; junction bases not matched to a gene: 14. In DNA, the CDR3 is TGTGCCAGCAGCTTGGCCCTACTAGCGGGAGGTCCTGAGTTGGAGACCCAGTACTTC. This translates into CASSLALLAGGPELETQYF.

V is TRBV6-4 and J is TRBJ1-5; 7 bases match TRBD1. The J segment lost 7 bases and the V segment lost 2 bases, leaving 5 bases of the junction unmatched. The CDR3 has 14 residues. Germline CDR1 reads MRHNA; CDR2 reads SNTAGT. The CDR3 sequence: CASSDRQGRQPQHF. CDR3 bases: TGTGCCAGCAGTGACCGACAGGGTCGACAGCCCCAGCATTTT.

The chain has TRBV27 and TRBJ2-7, with 7 nucleotides matching TRBD2. The CDR3 covers 14 residues. Losses at the gene ends were 3 bases for V and 5 bases for J; bases not matched to a gene: 7. The germline V gene has CDR1 MNHEY and CDR2 SMNVEV (reference sequence). The CDR3 region is CASSLGGAGNEQYF. In DNA form, the CDR3 reads TGTGCCAGCAGTTTGGGAGGGGCGGGGAACGAGCAGTACTTC.